A single sample gave rise to the 11 T cell receptor beta chains below, sequenced in a study of beta chain features in type 1 diabetes. cDNA synthesis used the whole RNA isolate, giving expressed TCRB sequences. Sequenced by immunoSEQ multiplex PCR; TCRdb stores in-frame clones only, minus some. The sample has 640,000 or so clones, under 15% seen once. The antigens of these receptors remain unknown. Study-level results: Shorter TCRB CDR3s, moderately but significantly so, marked every one of the four CD4+ subsets in Type 1 diabetes patients.

The source material was naive CD4+ T cells from blood. The receptors derive from a man between 18 and 29 years old with type 1 diabetes.

This clone has just a few counts. In DNA, the CDR3 is TGCGCCAGCAGCCAAGGGGACGGACGTTCCTACGAGCAGTACTTC. It encodes CASSQGDGRSYEQYF. The genes are TRBV4-1 and TRBJ2-7; D might be TRBD1 or TRBD2, each matching 5 bases. V shed 1 base and J shed 1 base, with 11 bases lying between them. Looked up from germline, CDR1 is MGHRA and CDR2 is YSYEKL. The CDR3 totals 15 residues.

This clone turned up a few times. V and J are TRBV2 and TRBJ2-3; 8 nucleotides match TRBD2. Germline lookup yields CDR1 SNHLY and CDR2 FYNNEI. The CDR3 loop spans 15 amino acids. J was trimmed by 1 base and V by 6 bases; bases with no gene match: 6. The CDR3 DNA is TGTGCCAGCAGGGGACTAGTATCGGGCACAGATACGCAGTATTTT. Amino acids: CASRGLVSGTDTQYF.

The chain carries TRBV5-1 and TRBJ2-5; no clear D gene. Germline CDR1 and CDR2: SGHRS and YFSETQ. CDR3 length equals 13 residues. Trimming took off 4 bases at V and 2 bases at J, with 9 bases between the two ends. The CDR3 reads CASSDGPQETQYF. The CDR3 DNA reads TGCGCCAGCAGCGACGGGCCTCAAGAGACCCAGTACTTC.

The V call is TRBV7-3, the J call TRBJ2-5; D gene uncertain. The CDR3 contains 14 residues. Trimming stripped 5 bases from V and 5 bases from J, with 15 bases between. CDR1 and CDR2 (germline): SGHTA, FQGTGA. CDR3 protein: CASSPGRSVETQYF. In DNA form, the CDR3 reads TGTGCCAGCAGCCCCGGACGCTCTGTGGAGACCCAGTACTTC.

The gene calls are TRBV29-1 and TRBJ1-2; D remains ambiguous. Germline-derived CDR1 and CDR2 are SQVTM and ANQGSEA. This CDR3 comprises 14 residues. V was clipped by 3 bases and J by 4 bases, with 15 bases between them. CDR3 in DNA: TGCAGCGTTGATGGGTCATCCCACCTCTATGGCTACACCTTC. Encoded protein: CSVDGSSHLYGYTF.

This clone has a handful of counts. The genes are TRBV7-2 and TRBJ1-6; 8 bases align to TRBD1. V shed 5 bases and J 2 bases; nucleotides not matched to a gene: 8. CDR1 SGHTA and CDR2 FQGNSA come from the germline V gene. This CDR3 has 17 amino acids. Here the CDR3 reads CASSTGQGGPYNSPLHF. The DNA for the CDR3 is TGTGCCAGCAGCACAGGACAGGGAGGCCCCTATAATTCACCCCTCCACTTT. Full variable domain (missing parts from reference TRBV7-2 and TRBJ1-6): GAGVSQSPSNKVTEKGKDVELRCDPISGHTALYWYRQSLGQGLEFLIYFQGNSAPDKSGLPSDRFSAERTGGSVSTLTIQRTQQEDSAVYLCASSTGQGGPYNSPLHFGNGTRLTVT.

The chain has TRBV11-3 and TRBJ2-1; the D call may be TRBD1 or TRBD2 (6 bases each). Looked up from germline, CDR1 is SGHNT and CDR2 is YENEEA. This CDR3 contains 15 residues. Between the trimmed V and J ends, which lost 0 bases and 3 bases, there was a span of 9 bases. The CDR3 here is CASSLDGGGYNEQFF. The CDR3 nucleotides are TGTGCCAGCAGCTTAGACGGGGGCGGCTACAATGAGCAGTTCTTC.

This clone was counted a few times. The chain recombines TRBV27 with TRBJ1-5; D gene ambiguous. Germline V CDR1 and CDR2: MNHEY, SMNVEV (reference sequence). The CDR3 is made up of 12 amino acids. The V gene lost 9 bases and the J gene lost 4 bases, with 10 bases spanning the gap. The CDR3 loop is CASRTKNQPQHF. Written as DNA, the CDR3 is TGTGCCAGTCGGACCAAAAATCAGCCCCAGCATTTT.

The table lists this clone with a count of one. In nucleotides, the CDR3 is TGTGCCAGCAGTTTAGGTCGTGGATGGGATACGCAGTATTTT. Residues: CASSLGRGWDTQYF. The chain combines TRBV27 with TRBJ2-3; D not resolved. The CDR3 covers 14 residues. The ends were cut back, 2 bases at V and 6 bases at J, with 12 bases in the middle. Germline values: CDR1 MNHEY, CDR2 SMNVEV (reference sequence).

This clone has only a few counts. The genes are TRBV6-4 and TRBJ2-7, with TRBD2 identical over 7 bases. Germline values: CDR1 MRHNA, CDR2 SNTAGT. J was trimmed by 3 bases and V by 4 bases; bases with no gene match: 6. This CDR3 region has 14 residues. The CDR3 DNA follows: TGTGCCAGCAGTGCCTACAGCGGGGACTACGAGCAGTACTTC. It translates to CASSAYSGDYEQYF.

The V gene is TRBV5-6, the J gene TRBJ1-6; D may be TRBD1 (5 bases). The CDR3 sequence is 14 residues long. Looked up from germline, CDR1 is SGHDT and CDR2 is YYEEEE. V lost 0 bases and J lost 10, with 11 bases in between. CDR3 sequence reads: CASSLDRILSPLHF. As DNA, the CDR3 is TGTGCCAGCAGCTTGGACAGGATATTGTCACCCCTCCACTTT.